This TCR beta chain appears in the sequencing data of a study of blood T cells in healthy people across ages. The CDR3 totals 14 residues. Germline V CDR1 and CDR2: LGHNA, YSLEER. Between the trimmed V and J ends, which lost 5 bases and 2 bases, there was a span of 12 bases. Every donor contributed about 10 milliliters of peripheral blood by blood draw. Through a sample-barcoded 5' primer and a J-beta primer mix, a second PCR was run for roughly 7 to 11 cycles. Tags on each cDNA molecule came from a template-switch adaptor with 12 random nucleotides. Every sample gave at least 2.5 million paired-end reads containing CDR3. MiXCR, run by TCRdb on the 5' RACE reads, gives a single entry per CDR3 protein. The sample lists roughly 500,000 distinct CDR3 sequences, about 25% occurring once.

This chain connects TRBV4-3 to TRBJ2-5; possibly TRBD2 for D (5 bases). The clonotype originates from a woman aged 65 to 85 in good health. Sequences were obtained from blood. DNA for the CDR3: TGCGCCAGCAGCAAGGAGGCTTCACAAGAGACCCAGTACTTC. Amino acids: CASSKEASQETQYF.